The T cell receptor (beta chain) under discussion was sequenced for a study of cytomegalovirus exposure and HLA in healthy donors. Turning to this clone: Its antigen is not identified.

A multiplex PCR was run with 60 Vbeta primers and 13 Jbeta primers. Measured with immunoSEQ multiplex PCR; TCRdb has only the in-frame clones, and not every one. The sample data list 41,000 or so clones. Study observations and caveats: By a later analysis, the bulk of CMV-associated TCR beta chains appeared HLA-restricted. Cytomegalovirus status was reportedly diagnosed by the classifier with high sensitivity and specificity.

The germline V gene encodes CDR1 SGHVS and CDR2 FQNEAQ. The length of the CDR3 is 15 residues. V shed 5 bases, J shed 3 bases, and the junction held 4 bases outside the gene matches. Sequencing was carried out using PBMCs. This chain joins TRBV7-8 and TRBJ2-1; 10 bases align to TRBD2. The clonotype comes from a young man in good health and CMV-seronegative. The CDR3, as DNA: TGTGCCAGCAGCGATGGGACTAGCGTCTACAATGAGCAGTTCTTC. Amino acids: CASSDGTSVYNEQFF.